What follows are 26 T cell receptor beta chains derived from one specimen sequenced in a study of blood T cell repertoires in COVID-19 (TCRdb year 2020). Libraries were built with the immunoSEQ multiplex PCR assay. Not all clones reach the TCRdb copy of this immuneACCESS table, which keeps in-frame sequences only. Checked studies attribute under half of the gap to unresolved V genes and leave the rest unexplained. A total of more than 200,000 clones appear in this sample, 85% to 90% of them only once. In total, the top ten clones hold approximately 6.1% of the sample. The sequencing sample was made of peripheral blood. Every receptor here comes from an older man with acute or convalescent COVID-19.

The CDR3: CASSYGQGHSTDTQYF. The CDR3 nucleotides are TGTGCCAGCAGCTACGGACAGGGGCATAGCACAGATACGCAGTATTTT. The V gene is TRBV11-1, the J gene TRBJ2-3; 9 bases are a match to TRBD1. Trimming took 4 bases from V and 0 from J; bases not matched to a gene: 5. Per germline, CDR1 SGHAT and CDR2 FQDESV (reference sequence). The CDR3 is 16 residues long.

The rearrangement links TRBV7-2 to TRBJ2-1, with 8 bases matching TRBD2. The CDR3 totals 16 residues. The germline V gene encodes CDR1 SGHTA and CDR2 FQGNSA. The ends lost 1 base at V and 5 bases at J; junction bases unmatched: 7. Written as DNA, the CDR3 is TGTGCCAGCAGCTTAGGTGTCGGGAGGGGAGACAATGAGCAGTTCTTC. Protein sequence: CASSLGVGRGDNEQFF.

This chain joins TRBV19 and TRBJ1-5, with D possibly being TRBD1 (6 bases). This CDR3 is 15 amino acids long. Looked up from germline, CDR1 is LNHDA and CDR2 is SQIVND (reference sequence). The V gene lost 6 bases and the J gene lost 0 bases, with 12 bases spanning the gap. Written as DNA, the CDR3 is TGTGCCAGTAGAACAACAGGGTATAGCAATCAGCCCCAGCATTTT. Translating gives CASRTTGYSNQPQHF. Full variable domain (outside the CDR3, taken from reference TRBV19 and TRBJ1-5): DGGITQSPKYLFRKEGQNVTLSCEQNLNHDAMYWYRQDPGQGLRLIYYSQIVNDFQKGDIAEGYSVSREKKESFPLTVTSAQKNPTAFYLCASRTTGYSNQPQHFGDGTRLSIL.

The V and J genes are TRBV6-5 and TRBJ1-1; 7 bases are shared with TRBD1. V gave up 6 bases and J gave up 1 base; unmatched junction bases: 8. Germline V gives CDR1 MNHEY, CDR2 SVGAGI. The CDR3 spans 15 residues. CDR3 nucleotides: TGTGCCAGCAGCTTTACAGGGGCGACGAACACTGAAGCTTTCTTT. Protein sequence: CASSFTGATNTEAFF.

This chain uses TRBV6-5 with TRBJ2-4; D may be TRBD2 (6 bases). The length of the CDR3 is 13 residues. Trimming took 7 bases from V and 12 from J, leaving 19 bases between them. Germline V gene lookup returns CDR1 MNHEY and CDR2 SVGAGI. CDR3 coding DNA: TGTGCCAGCAAGGACGGGGGTCCTACGAGTCAGTACTTC. It codes for CASKDGGPTSQYF.

J is TRBJ2-5 and V is TRBV6-5; 7 positions agree with TRBD2. Germline V gene sequence: CDR1 MNHEY, CDR2 SVGAGI. Trimming at V came to 5 bases and at J to 2 bases, leaving 8 bases not matched to a gene. The CDR3 runs to 15 residues. The CDR3 coding sequence is TGTGCCAGCAGTCTAGGGACGGGACTACAAGAGACCCAGTACTTC. It translates to CASSLGTGLQETQYF.

The chain is built from TRBV7-2 and TRBJ2-4, with a possible D match to TRBD2 (5 bases). The CDR3 runs 15 residues. Deletions cut 5 bases from V and 1 base from J, with 12 bases between. Germline V CDR1 and CDR2: SGHTA, FQGNSA. The CDR3 reads CASSASGRAKNIQYF. The CDR3 coding sequence is TGTGCCAGCAGCGCCAGCGGTCGCGCCAAAAACATTCAGTACTTC.

The chain links TRBV9 to TRBJ1-4; D is undetermined. The CDR3 is made up of 15 amino acids. Germline values: CDR1 SGDLS, CDR2 YYNGEE. The germline V and J ends were trimmed by 4 bases and 6 bases, with 16 bases remaining between them. The CDR3 bases are TGTGCCAGCAGCACCCGGGAGGTGGGATATGAAAAACTGTTTTTT. This gives the protein CASSTREVGYEKLFF.

The chain couples TRBV19 to TRBJ2-6, with TRBD1 matching 10 bases. J gave up 4 bases and V 4 bases, and 7 bases lay outside the gene matches. The CDR3 consists of 17 residues. Germline lookup yields CDR1 LNHDA and CDR2 SQIVND (reference sequence). The DNA of the CDR3 is TGTGCCAGTAGTACTCGACAGGGGGCTCCGGGGGCCAACGTCCTGACTTTC. It is translated as CASSTRQGAPGANVLTF.

The V gene is TRBV19, the J gene TRBJ2-1, with TRBD2 matching over 12 bases. The CDR3 is 16 residues long. V dropped 3 bases and J dropped 5; count of bases not matched to a gene: 5. CDR1 LNHDA and CDR2 SQIVND come from the germline V gene (reference sequence). CDR3 nucleotides: TGTGCCAGTAGTATTCTCTCTAGCGGGAGGGACAATGAGCAGTTCTTC. This encodes CASSILSSGRDNEQFF.

This sequence joins TRBV2 and TRBJ2-3; 9 nucleotides agree with TRBD2. The germline gives CDR1 SNHLY, CDR2 FYNNEI. This CDR3 spans 15 amino acids. J lost 6 bases, V lost 2 bases, and 6 bases had no gene match. This CDR3 reads CASSENPAGGDTQYF. Written as DNA, the CDR3 is TGTGCCAGCAGTGAAAATCCGGCGGGAGGGGATACGCAGTATTTT.

This chain connects TRBV24-1 to TRBJ2-3; no definite D call. The germline V and J ends were trimmed by 5 bases and 0 bases, with 5 bases remaining between them. Germline CDR1 and CDR2: KGHDR and SFDVKD. CDR3 size: 13 residues. CDR3 DNA sequence: TGTGCCACCAGTGCTCAGAGCACAGATACGCAGTATTTT. Its protein is CATSAQSTDTQYF.

This CDR3 reads CATSDPGTGSEAFF. The CDR3 DNA follows: TGTGCCACCAGTGACCCCGGGACAGGGTCTGAAGCTTTCTTT. The chain has TRBV24-1 and TRBJ1-1, with 9 bases fitting TRBD1. This CDR3 region has 14 residues. CDR1 is KGHDR, CDR2 SFDVKD, per germline. Trimming cost V 4 bases and J 6 bases; bases outside gene matches: 5.

The chain uses TRBV19 and TRBJ1-5, with D maybe TRBD1 (6 bases). The germline V gene has CDR1 LNHDA and CDR2 SQIVND (reference sequence). V was clipped by 8 bases and J by 3 bases, with 11 bases between them. CDR3 length equals 13 residues. The CDR3: CASDDRLNQPQHF. Written as DNA, the CDR3 is TGTGCCAGTGACGACAGGCTCAATCAGCCCCAGCATTTT.

The chain employs TRBV27 and TRBJ2-1; the match to TRBD1 covers 9 bases. The length of the CDR3 is 17 residues. Looked up from germline, CDR1 is MNHEY and CDR2 is SMNVEV (reference sequence). The junction had 4 bases not matched to a gene; V was cut back by 1 base and J by 0 bases. The CDR3 region has the DNA TGTGCCAGCAGTTTATACGGGACAGGGAGCTCCTACAATGAGCAGTTCTTC. This sequence encodes CASSLYGTGSSYNEQFF.

The rearrangement uses TRBV7-6 and TRBJ1-5, with unresolved D. Trimming stripped 2 bases from V and 0 bases from J, with 17 bases between. This CDR3 is 18 amino acids long. The germline V gene has CDR1 SGHVS and CDR2 FNYEAQ. The CDR3 reads CASSLSERRLYSNQPQHF. Here the CDR3 DNA reads TGTGCCAGCAGCTTATCAGAGAGAAGACTATATAGCAATCAGCCCCAGCATTTT.

This chain connects TRBV4-2 to TRBJ2-1; TRBD2 matches 7 bases. The germline gives CDR1 LGHNA, CDR2 YNFKEQ. Trimming cost V 1 base and J 0 bases; bases outside gene matches: 12. The CDR3 consists of 19 residues. CDR3 sequence (DNA): TGTGCCAGCAGCCAAGCTCCCACTAGCGCCACGAGCTCCTACAATGAGCAGTTCTTC. Protein product: CASSQAPTSATSSYNEQFF.

V and J are TRBV7-9 and TRBJ2-2; tentative D call: TRBD2 (5 bases). Looked up from germline, CDR1 is SEHNR and CDR2 is FQNEAQ (reference sequence). This CDR3 region has 15 residues. V shed 1 base and J shed 7 bases, with 13 bases lying between them. The CDR3: CASSLELASNGELFF. The CDR3 DNA sequence: TGTGCCAGCAGCTTAGAGTTGGCTAGCAACGGGGAGCTGTTTTTT.

The V call is TRBV27, the J call TRBJ2-5; TRBD2 matches at 8 bases. Germline trimming cut 7 bases from V and 4 bases from J; bases unmatched to any gene: 8. This CDR3 contains 14 residues. Germline CDR1 is MNHEY and CDR2 is SMNVEV (reference sequence). For the CDR3, the DNA is TGTGCCAGCAAGGGGGGGGGACTAGGAGAGACCCAGTACTTC. Residues: CASKGGGLGETQYF.

J is TRBJ1-4 and V is TRBV28, with D possibly matching TRBD1 (5 bases). The CDR3 contains 15 residues. Per the germline V gene, CDR1 is MDHEN and CDR2 is SYDVKM. Deletions cut 6 bases from V and 4 bases from J, with 15 bases between. The CDR3 region has the DNA TGTGCCAGCAGGCCCACGGGGGTCCTTAATGAAAAACTGTTTTTT. Translation: CASRPTGVLNEKLFF. Full variable domain (missing parts from reference TRBV28 and TRBJ1-4): DVKVTQSSRYLVKRTGEKVFLECVQDMDHENMFWYRQDPGLGLRLIYFSYDVKMKEKGDIPEGYSVSREKKERFSLILESASTNQTSMYLCASRPTGVLNEKLFFGSGTQLSVL.

The gene calls are TRBV7-9 and TRBJ1-4; D might be TRBD1 (6 bases). The CDR3 length is 16 residues. Germline V gene lookup returns CDR1 SEHNR and CDR2 FQNEAQ (reference sequence). Trimming stripped 5 bases from V and 7 bases from J, with 20 bases between. CDR3 amino acids: CASSPAATGSREKLFF. The CDR3 nucleotides read TGTGCCAGCAGCCCAGCGGCTACAGGGAGTCGTGAAAAACTGTTTTTT.

In its sample, this clone was seen once. The rearrangement uses TRBV7-8 and TRBJ2-1; D is uncertain. Trimming removed 4 bases from V and 0 bases from J, with 13 bases in between. The V gene's germline CDR1 is SGHVS and CDR2 FQNEAQ. The CDR3 is 16 residues long. CDR3 amino acids: CASSSQTMSSYNEQFF. For the CDR3, the DNA is TGTGCCAGCAGCTCACAGACGATGAGCTCCTACAATGAGCAGTTCTTC.

This clone was seen only once. The chain links TRBV7-2 to TRBJ1-6, with TRBD1 matching over 10 bases. The CDR3 sequence is 15 residues long. Germline V gene lookup returns CDR1 SGHTA and CDR2 FQGNSA. The ends lost 8 bases at V and 5 bases at J; junction bases unmatched: 6. The CDR3 protein is CASSMTGGHNSPLHF. CDR3 coding DNA: TGTGCCAGCTCAATGACAGGGGGCCATAATTCACCCCTCCACTTT.

In its sample, this clone was seen a few times. The J gene is TRBJ2-5, the V gene TRBV7-6; 11 bases match TRBD2. V was clipped by 3 bases and J by 2 bases; unmatched bases: 2. The CDR3 covers 15 residues. Germline V CDR1 and CDR2: SGHVS, FNYEAQ. CDR3 nucleotide sequence: TGTGCCAGCAGCTTGACTAGCGGGAATCAAGAGACCCAGTACTTC. Encoded protein: CASSLTSGNQETQYF.

This clone was recorded only once. The V and J genes are TRBV5-1 and TRBJ2-1, with 10 bases that match TRBD1. Germline assignment: CDR1 SGHRS and CDR2 YFSETQ. V dropped 6 bases and J dropped 2; count of bases not matched to a gene: 5. The CDR3 is 15 amino acids. The CDR3 spells CASKGGTGAYNEQFF. The DNA for the CDR3 is TGCGCCAGCAAAGGGGGGACAGGGGCCTACAATGAGCAGTTCTTC.

This clone was seen only a few times. The chain has TRBV4-2 and TRBJ1-4; 12 bases agree with TRBD1. CDR1 and CDR2 (germline): LGHNA, YNFKEQ. J gave up 7 bases and V 6 bases, and 12 bases lay outside the gene matches. CDR3 length: 17 residues. This CDR3 reads CASSPGTGGFESEKLFF. The CDR3 bases are TGTGCCAGCAGTCCCGGGACAGGGGGCTTTGAGAGTGAAAAACTGTTTTTT.